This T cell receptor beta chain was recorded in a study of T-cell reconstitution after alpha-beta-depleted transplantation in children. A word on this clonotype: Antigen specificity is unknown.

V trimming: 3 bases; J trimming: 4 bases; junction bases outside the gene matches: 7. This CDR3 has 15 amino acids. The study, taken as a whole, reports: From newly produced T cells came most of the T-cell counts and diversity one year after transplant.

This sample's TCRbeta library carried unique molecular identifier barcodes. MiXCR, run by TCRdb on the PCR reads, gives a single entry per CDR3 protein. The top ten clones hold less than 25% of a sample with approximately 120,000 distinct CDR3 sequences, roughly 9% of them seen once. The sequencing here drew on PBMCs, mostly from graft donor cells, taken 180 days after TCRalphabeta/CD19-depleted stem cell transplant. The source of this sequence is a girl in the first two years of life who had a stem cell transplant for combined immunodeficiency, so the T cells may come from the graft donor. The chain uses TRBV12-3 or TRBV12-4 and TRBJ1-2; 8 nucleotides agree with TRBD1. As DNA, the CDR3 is TGTGCCAGCAGTTTTGGCGGACAGGGCATCTATGGCTACACCTTC. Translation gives CASSFGGQGIYGYTF.